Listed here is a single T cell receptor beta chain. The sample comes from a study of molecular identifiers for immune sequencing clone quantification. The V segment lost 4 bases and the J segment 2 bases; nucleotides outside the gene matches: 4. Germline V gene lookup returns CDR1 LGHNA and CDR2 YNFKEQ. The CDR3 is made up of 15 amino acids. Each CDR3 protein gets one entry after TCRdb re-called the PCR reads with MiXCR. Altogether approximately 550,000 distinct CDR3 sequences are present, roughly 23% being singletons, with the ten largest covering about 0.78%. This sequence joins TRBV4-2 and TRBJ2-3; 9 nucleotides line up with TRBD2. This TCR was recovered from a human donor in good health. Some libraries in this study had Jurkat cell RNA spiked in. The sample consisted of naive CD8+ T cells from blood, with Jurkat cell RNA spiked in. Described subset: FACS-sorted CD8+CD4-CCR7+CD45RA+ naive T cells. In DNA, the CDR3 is TGTGCCAGCAGCCTAGCGGGAGCTATCACAGATACGCAGTATTTT. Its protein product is CASSLAGAITDTQYF.